This T cell receptor beta chain was retrieved from a study of T cell clones after liver transplantation. V lost 2 bases to trimming and J lost 4 bases, with 14 bases between them. The CDR3 has 15 amino acids. CDR1 and CDR2 (germline): SGHNT, YYREEE (reference sequence). Produced via immunoSEQ multiplex PCR; TCRdb's table is partial and in-frame only. In the table there are under 20,000 clones, 80% of which are singletons. This receptor was identified in a human patient who received a liver transplant. A subset of T cells may come from the graft donor. This material consisted of CD8+ T cells from blood, taken less than 50 months after liver transplant. V is TRBV5-4 and J is TRBJ2-3, with a possible D match to TRBD2 (6 bases). The CDR3 DNA sequence: TGTGCCAGCAGCTTCCCGGGGCGGGGCGCAGATACGCAGTATTTT. It is translated as CASSFPGRGADTQYF.